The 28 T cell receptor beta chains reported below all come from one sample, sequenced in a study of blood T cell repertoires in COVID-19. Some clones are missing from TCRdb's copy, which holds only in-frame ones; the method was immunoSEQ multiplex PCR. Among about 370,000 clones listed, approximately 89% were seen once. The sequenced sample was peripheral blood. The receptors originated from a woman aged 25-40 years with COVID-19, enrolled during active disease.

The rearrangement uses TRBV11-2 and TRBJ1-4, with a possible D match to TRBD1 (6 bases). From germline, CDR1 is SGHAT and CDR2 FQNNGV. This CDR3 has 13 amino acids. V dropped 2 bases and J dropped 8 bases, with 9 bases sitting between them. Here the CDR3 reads CASSLLDREKLFF. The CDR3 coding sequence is TGTGCCAGCAGCTTACTCGACAGGGAAAAACTGTTTTTT.

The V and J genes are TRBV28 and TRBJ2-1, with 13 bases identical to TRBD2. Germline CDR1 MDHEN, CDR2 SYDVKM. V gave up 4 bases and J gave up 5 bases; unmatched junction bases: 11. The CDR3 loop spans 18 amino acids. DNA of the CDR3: TGTGCCAGCAGTTCCACTAGCGGGAGGGCCTTTATCCACAATGAGCAGTTCTTC. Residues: CASSSTSGRAFIHNEQFF.

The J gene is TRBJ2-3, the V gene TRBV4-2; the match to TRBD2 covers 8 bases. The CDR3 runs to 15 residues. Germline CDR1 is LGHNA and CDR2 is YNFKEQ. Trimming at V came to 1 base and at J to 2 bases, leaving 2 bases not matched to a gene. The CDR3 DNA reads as TGTGCCAGCAGCCAAGCAGCGGGGGTCACAGATACGCAGTATTTT. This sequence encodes CASSQAAGVTDTQYF.

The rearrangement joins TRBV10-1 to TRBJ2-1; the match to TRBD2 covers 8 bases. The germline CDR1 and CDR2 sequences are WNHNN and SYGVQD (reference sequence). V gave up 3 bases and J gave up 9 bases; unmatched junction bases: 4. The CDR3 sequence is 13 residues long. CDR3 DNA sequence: TGCGCCAGCAGTGATGGCGGGAGGCCTGAGCAGTTCTTC. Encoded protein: CASSDGGRPEQFF.

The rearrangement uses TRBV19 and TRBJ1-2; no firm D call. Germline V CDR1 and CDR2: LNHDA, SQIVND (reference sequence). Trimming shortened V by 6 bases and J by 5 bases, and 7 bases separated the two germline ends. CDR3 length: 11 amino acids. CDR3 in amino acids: CASRLPYGYTF. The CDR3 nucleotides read TGTGCCAGTAGACTCCCTTATGGCTACACCTTC.

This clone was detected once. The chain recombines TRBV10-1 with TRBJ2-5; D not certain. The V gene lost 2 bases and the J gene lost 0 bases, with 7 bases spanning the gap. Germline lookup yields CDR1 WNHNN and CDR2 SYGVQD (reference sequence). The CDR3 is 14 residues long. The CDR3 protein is CASSETKYQETQYF. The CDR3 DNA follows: TGCGCCAGCAGTGAGACAAAGTACCAAGAGACCCAGTACTTC.

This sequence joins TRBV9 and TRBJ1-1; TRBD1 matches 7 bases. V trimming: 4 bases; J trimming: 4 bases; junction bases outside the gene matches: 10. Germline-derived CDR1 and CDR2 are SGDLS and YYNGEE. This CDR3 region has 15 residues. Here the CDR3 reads CASSPPDRVFTEAFF. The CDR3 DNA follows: TGTGCCAGCAGCCCACCCGACAGGGTCTTCACTGAAGCTTTCTTT.

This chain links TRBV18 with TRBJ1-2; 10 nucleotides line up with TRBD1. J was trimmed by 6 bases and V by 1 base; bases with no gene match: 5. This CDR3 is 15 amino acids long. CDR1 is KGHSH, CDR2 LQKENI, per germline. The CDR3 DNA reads TGTGCCAGCTCACCACTTGACAGGGGGCAAGATGGCTACACCTTC. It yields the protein CASSPLDRGQDGYTF. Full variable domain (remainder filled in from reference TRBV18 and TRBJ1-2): NAGVMQNPRHLVRRRGQEARLRCSPMKGHSHVYWYRQLPEEGLKFMVYLQKENIIDESGMPKERFSAEFPKEGPSILRIQQVVRGDSAAYFCASSPLDRGQDGYTFGSGTRLTVV.

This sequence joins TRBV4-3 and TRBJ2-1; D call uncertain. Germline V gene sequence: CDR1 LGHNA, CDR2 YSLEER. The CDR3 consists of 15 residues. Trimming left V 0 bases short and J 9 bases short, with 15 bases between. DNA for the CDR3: TGCGCCAGCAGCCAAGACAGGTTGGTCAATGGTGAGCAGTTCTTC. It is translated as CASSQDRLVNGEQFF.

The CDR3 bases are TGTGCCAGCAGTCCACTCTGGGGACCTAGCGGATCTTACAATGAGCAGTTCTTC. This sequence encodes CASSPLWGPSGSYNEQFF. V is TRBV28 and J is TRBJ2-1; 7 bases fit TRBD2. Germline V gives CDR1 MDHEN, CDR2 SYDVKM. The CDR3 is made up of 18 amino acids. Unmatched junction bases numbered 17, after V lost 5 bases and J lost 4 bases. The entire variable domain, with the rest obtained from reference TRBV28 and TRBJ2-1, is as follows: DVKVTQSSRYLVKRTGEKVFLECVQDMDHENMFWYRQDPGLGLRLIYFSYDVKMKEKGDIPEGYSVSREKKERFSLILESASTNQTSMYLCASSPLWGPSGSYNEQFFGPGTRLTVL.

The CDR3 nucleotides are TGCGCCAACCCCTTTTTACGCGGACTTAGCTCCTACGAGCAGTACTTC. It yields the protein CANPFLRGLSSYEQYF. The genes are TRBV23-1 and TRBJ2-7; a weak D match, TRBD2 (5 bases). TRBV23-1 is filed as an ORF, its function uncertain. Trimming took off 10 bases at V and 0 bases at J, with 22 bases between the two ends. The CDR3 covers 16 residues.

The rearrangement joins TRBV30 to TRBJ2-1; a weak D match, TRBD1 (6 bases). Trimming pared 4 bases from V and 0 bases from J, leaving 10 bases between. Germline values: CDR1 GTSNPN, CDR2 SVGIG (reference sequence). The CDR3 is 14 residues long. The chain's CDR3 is CAWNLDSSYNEQFF. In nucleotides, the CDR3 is TGTGCCTGGAATCTGGACAGCTCCTACAATGAGCAGTTCTTC.

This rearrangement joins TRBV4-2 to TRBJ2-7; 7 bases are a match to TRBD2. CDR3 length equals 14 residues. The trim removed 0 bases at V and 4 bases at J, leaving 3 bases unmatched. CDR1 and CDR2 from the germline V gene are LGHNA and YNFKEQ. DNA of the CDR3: TGTGCCAGCAGCCAAGAAACTAGCGTATACGAGCAGTACTTC. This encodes CASSQETSVYEQYF.

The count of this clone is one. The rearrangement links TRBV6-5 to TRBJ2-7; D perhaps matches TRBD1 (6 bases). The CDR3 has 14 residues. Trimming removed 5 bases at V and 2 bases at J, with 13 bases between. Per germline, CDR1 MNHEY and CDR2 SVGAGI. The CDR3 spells CASSPYRATYEQYF. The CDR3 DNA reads TGTGCCAGCAGTCCTTACAGGGCCACCTACGAGCAGTACTTC.

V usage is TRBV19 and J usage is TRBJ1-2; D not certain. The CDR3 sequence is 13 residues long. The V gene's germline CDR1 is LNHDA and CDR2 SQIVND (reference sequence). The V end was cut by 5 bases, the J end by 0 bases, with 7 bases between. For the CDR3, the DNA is TGTGCCAGTAGTTTCGGGACTAACTATGGCTACACCTTC. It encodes CASSFGTNYGYTF.

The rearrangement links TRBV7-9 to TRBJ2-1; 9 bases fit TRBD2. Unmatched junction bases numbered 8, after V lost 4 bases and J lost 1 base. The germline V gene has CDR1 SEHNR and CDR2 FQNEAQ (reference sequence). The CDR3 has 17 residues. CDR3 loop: CASSSTNSGGSYNEQFF. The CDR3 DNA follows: TGTGCCAGCAGCTCCACAAATAGCGGGGGATCCTACAATGAGCAGTTCTTC.

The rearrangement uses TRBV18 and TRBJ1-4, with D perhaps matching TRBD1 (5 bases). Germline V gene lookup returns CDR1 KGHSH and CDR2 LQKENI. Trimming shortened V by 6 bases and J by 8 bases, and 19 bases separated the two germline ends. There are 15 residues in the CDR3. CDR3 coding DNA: TGTGCCAGCTCCAGAGGGATCGGGGGAGGAGAAAAACTGTTTTTT. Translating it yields CASSRGIGGGEKLFF. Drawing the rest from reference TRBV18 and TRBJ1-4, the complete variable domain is NAGVMQNPRHLVRRRGQEARLRCSPMKGHSHVYWYRQLPEEGLKFMVYLQKENIIDESGMPKERFSAEFPKEGPSILRIQQVVRGDSAAYFCASSRGIGGGEKLFFGSGTQLSVL.

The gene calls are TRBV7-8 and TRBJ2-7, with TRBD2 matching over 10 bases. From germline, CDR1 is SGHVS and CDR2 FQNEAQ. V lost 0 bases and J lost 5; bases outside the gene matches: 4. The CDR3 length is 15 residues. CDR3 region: CASSLARLAGDEQYF. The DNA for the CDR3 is TGTGCCAGCAGCTTAGCTCGGCTAGCGGGAGACGAGCAGTACTTC. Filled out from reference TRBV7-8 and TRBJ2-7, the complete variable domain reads GAGVSQSPRYKVAKRGQDVALRCDPISGHVSLFWYQQALGQGPEFLTYFQNEAQLDKSGLPSDRFFAERPEGSVSTLKIQRTQQEDSAVYLCASSLARLAGDEQYFGPGTRLTVT.

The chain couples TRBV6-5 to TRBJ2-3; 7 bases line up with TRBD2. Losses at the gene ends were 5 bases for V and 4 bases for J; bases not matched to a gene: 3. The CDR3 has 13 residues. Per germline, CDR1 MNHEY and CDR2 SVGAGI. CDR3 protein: CASSRAGPDTQYF. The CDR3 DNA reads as TGTGCCAGCAGTCGAGCGGGACCAGATACGCAGTATTTT.

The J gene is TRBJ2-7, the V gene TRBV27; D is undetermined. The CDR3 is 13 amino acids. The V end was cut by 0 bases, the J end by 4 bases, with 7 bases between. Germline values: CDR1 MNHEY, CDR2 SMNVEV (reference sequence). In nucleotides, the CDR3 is TGTGCCAGCAGTTTATCGTTACGGTACGAGCAGTACTTC. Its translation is CASSLSLRYEQYF.

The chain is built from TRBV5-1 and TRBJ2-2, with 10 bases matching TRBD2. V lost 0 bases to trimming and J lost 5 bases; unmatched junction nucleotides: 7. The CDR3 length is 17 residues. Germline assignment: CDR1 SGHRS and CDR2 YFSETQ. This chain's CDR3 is CASSLGPSGSVTGELFF. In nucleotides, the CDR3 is TGCGCCAGCAGCTTGGGTCCTAGCGGGAGTGTAACCGGGGAGCTGTTTTTT.

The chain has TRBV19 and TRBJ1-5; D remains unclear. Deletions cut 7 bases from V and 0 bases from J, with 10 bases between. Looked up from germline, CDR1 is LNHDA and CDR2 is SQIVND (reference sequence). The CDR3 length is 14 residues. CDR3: CASTPGYSNQPQHF. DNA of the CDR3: TGTGCCAGTACCCCGGGTTATAGCAATCAGCCCCAGCATTTT.

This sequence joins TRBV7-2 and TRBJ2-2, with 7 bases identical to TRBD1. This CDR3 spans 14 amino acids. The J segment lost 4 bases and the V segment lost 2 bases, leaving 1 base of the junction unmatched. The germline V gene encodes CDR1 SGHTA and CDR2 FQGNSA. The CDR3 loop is CASSLNRGTGELFF. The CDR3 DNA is TGTGCCAGCAGCTTAAACAGGGGCACCGGGGAGCTGTTTTTT.

In nucleotides, the CDR3 is TGTGCCAGCAGTCTTAGCGGGAGGGCCAGGGATACGCAGTATTTT. Translating it yields CASSLSGRARDTQYF. The chain is built from TRBV28 and TRBJ2-3, with 11 bases that match TRBD2. With V trimmed by 5 bases and J by 6 bases, 7 bases remained unmatched. This CDR3 region has 15 residues. From germline, CDR1 is MDHEN and CDR2 SYDVKM.

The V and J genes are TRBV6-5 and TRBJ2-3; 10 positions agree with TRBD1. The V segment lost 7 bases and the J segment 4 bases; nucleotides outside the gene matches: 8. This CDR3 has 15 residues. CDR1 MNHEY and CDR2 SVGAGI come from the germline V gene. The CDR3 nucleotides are TGTGCCAGCATTCACAGGGACAGGGGTCCAGATACGCAGTATTTT. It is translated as CASIHRDRGPDTQYF.

In DNA, the CDR3 is TGTGCCAGCAGTTACTCGAGGGGAGGGATCTACGAGCAGTACTTC. This translates into CASSYSRGGIYEQYF. This chain joins TRBV6-2 or TRBV6-3 and TRBJ2-7; 7 bases are shared with TRBD2. V dropped 0 bases and J dropped 3; count of bases not matched to a gene: 5. The CDR3 runs 15 residues. The germline gives CDR1 MNHEY, CDR2 SVGEGT.

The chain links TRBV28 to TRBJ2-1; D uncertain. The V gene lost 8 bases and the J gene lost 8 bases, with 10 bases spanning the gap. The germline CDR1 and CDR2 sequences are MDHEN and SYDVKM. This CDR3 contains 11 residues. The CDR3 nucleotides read TGTGCCAGCGGGCCAATAGATGAGCAGTTCTTC. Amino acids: CASGPIDEQFF. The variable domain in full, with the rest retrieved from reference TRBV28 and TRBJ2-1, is DVKVTQSSRYLVKRTGEKVFLECVQDMDHENMFWYRQDPGLGLRLIYFSYDVKMKEKGDIPEGYSVSREKKERFSLILESASTNQTSMYLCASGPIDEQFFGPGTRLTVL.

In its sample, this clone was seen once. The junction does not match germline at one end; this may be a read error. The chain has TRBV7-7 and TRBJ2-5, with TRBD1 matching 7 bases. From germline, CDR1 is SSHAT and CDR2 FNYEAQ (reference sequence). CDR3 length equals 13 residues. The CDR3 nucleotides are TGTGCTAGCAGCTTCGACAGGGAAGAGACCCAGTACTTC. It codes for CASSFDREETQYF. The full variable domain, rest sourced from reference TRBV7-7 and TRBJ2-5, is GAGVSQSPRYKVTKRGQDVTLRCDPISSHATLYWYQQALGQGPEFLTYFNYEAQPDKSGLPSDRFSAERPEGSISTLTIQRTEQRDSAMYRCASSFDREETQYFGPGTRLLVL.